This TCR beta chain originates from a study of shared clonotypes between healthy human individuals (dated by TCRdb to about 2020). Turning to the overall study: The cohort comprised a couple of women and a few men aged 18 to 49 years. Libraries were prepared and TCR repertoires were sequenced by different laboratories using diverse techniques, in order to increase sequencing depth and limit assay-specific biases. Leukapheresis yielded between about 0.9 and 9 billion PBMCs per donor. To estimate repertoire size and how much clonotype sharing occurs between individuals, the study deeply sequenced the blood TCR repertoires of about 5 healthy adults.

V is reduced by 2 bases and J by 0 bases, leaving a spacing of 16 bases between them. The CDR3 runs 17 amino acids, cysteine and phenylalanine included. Only the CDR3 region is kept as DNA, spanning 51 bases read in frame from base 1. CDR1 and CDR2 are read off the germline V gene as MNHNS and SASEGT. The donors were healthy, HIV-negative adults with no recently reported acute infections or vaccinations. Every donor was a Caucasian adult residing in Nashville, Tennessee, USA. In the unsorted samples, roughly 90 million PBMCs were counted, and genomic DNA was extracted using the QIAamp DNA Blood Mini kit. Blood was obtained by leukapheresis, after which PBMCs were separated by Ficoll-Histopaque density gradient centrifugation and cryopreserved in liquid nitrogen vapor phase. This clone was observed a few times. Its antigen target is currently unknown. Base qualities are missing; no much larger clone stands one base away.

General conclusions and limits of the study: Based on pairwise subsampling, the degree of clonotype sharing among donors was expected to be affected by sequencing depth. Because the study included a small number of donors, the genetic and exposure-history diversity represented was limited. Only blood was sampled, and tissue TCR repertoires likely differ from those in blood.

Using the deep immunoSEQ assay, TCR CDR3 regions were amplified from genomic DNA by multiplex PCR. For each cell subset, the extracted genomic DNA was distributed evenly across all wells of several immunoSEQ 96-well plates, and each plate served as one replicate. For unsorted PBMC, around 300 ng genomic DNA, equal to 25,000 to 35,000 T cell genomes, was loaded into each replicate PCR. Genomic DNA from unsorted PBMC was sequenced over ten immunoSEQ deep assay plates. Purified libraries were measured with a Qubit 3.0 fluorometer, size-checked on a Bioanalyzer 2100, and measured again with the KAPA Library Quantification kit. Each immunoSEQ 96-well plate was sequenced on its own single-read 150-cycle Illumina NextSeq 550 flow cell. The study's processing was this. Because the immunoSEQ output held only junctional sequences and lacked quality scores, the filtering could not match the filtering applied to full-length reads. To assign V/J genes and CDR3, sequences were annotated against IMGT germline references using PyIR, a Python wrapper for IgBLAST v1.9. Reads were filtered out if the reads had weak V/J assignments (E-value above 1e-6), no CDR3, stop codons, out-of-frame junctions, or ambiguous translated residues. V3J clonotypes were defined as sequences sharing an identical inferred V gene, J gene, and CDR3 amino acid sequence. Percentage overlap between repertoires was calculated by dividing the number of shared unique clonotypes by the size of the smaller repertoire. Repertoire richness was assessed with RTK rarefaction, the Chao1 estimator, and Recon v2.1 estimates of unobserved clonotypes. TCRdb mirrors the immuneACCESS table, restricted to in-frame sequences. Some clones are absent from its copies; in checked studies, under half trace to an unresolved V gene, and the reason for the others is unknown. That table gives V, J and clone size, and the DNA gave D and trimming. The sample table shows about half a million clones, and around 80% are seen once. The biggest ten clones account for 12% of the sample.

This sequence originates from a woman aged 40 to 50 in good health. Some clones in this sample may be carry-over from other donors' samples. The sequenced sample was PBMCs. The rearrangement combines TRBV6-1 with TRBJ1-1; the D gene is perhaps TRBD1, from 5 matching bases. The CDR3 in this case is CASSELGFGTMNTEAFF. In nucleotides, the sequence is TGTGCCAGCAGTGAACTCGGATTTGGGACCATGAACACTGAAGCTTTCTTT.